This T cell receptor (beta chain) was found in a study of OX40 agonist ivuxolimab in advanced cancers. Study summary: It was ivuxolimab, an agonistic anti-OX40 (CD134) antibody, that patients were treated with.

Notes on this clone: The antigen is unknown.

Peripheral blood came from all dose cohorts at three timepoints. General study results and limits: There were also nonresponders showing low normalized T-cell clonal expansion. More expanded clones were seen, on average, in CD8+ T cells than in CD4+.

Repertoires were generated with immunoSEQ multiplex PCR, while TCRdb's copy carries only in-frame clones and drops some. The table records tens of thousands of clones, 84% of them present only once. CDR1 SGDLS and CDR2 YYNGEE come from the germline V gene. Trimming shortened V by 3 bases and J by 6 bases, and 12 bases separated the two germline ends. The CDR3 runs 14 residues. This chain connects TRBV9 to TRBJ1-4; a possible D gene is TRBD1 (5 bases). The clonotype originates from an adult with an advanced solid tumor such as melanoma, head and neck, liver or kidney cancer. The material was CD4+ or CD8+ T cells sorted from blood, obtained in a trial of the OX40 agonist ivuxolimab. CDR3 in amino acids: CASSGRVGDEKLFF. The DNA of the CDR3 is TGTGCCAGCAGCGGCAGGGTTGGGGATGAAAAACTGTTTTTT.